These T cell receptor beta chains were read from a single sample in a study of cytomegalovirus exposure and HLA in healthy donors. TCRdb's copy holds only in-frame clones and misses some; the assay was immunoSEQ multiplex PCR. The data hold some 120,000 clones, with about 9.4% observed a single time. Material for sequencing was PBMCs. All receptors come from a middle-aged woman in good health and CMV-seropositive. Both conserved end residues are part of each CDR3. D genes are given only for firm matches. The size field is filled for only some rows; it gives once, few, many or a size class.

J gene,V gene,clone size,D gene,CDR3 protein,CDR3 DNA
TRBJ1-2,TRBV27,few,TRBD1,CASSTTRDSPGGYTF,TGTGCCAGCAGTACGACCCGGGACAGCCCTGGGGGCTACACCTTC
TRBJ2-2,TRBV27,few,NA,CASSLAGFATGELFF,TGTGCCAGCAGTTTAGCAGGGTTCGCCACCGGGGAGCTGTTTTTT
TRBJ2-7,TRBV19,once,TRBD1,CASSIAGTGIYEQYF,TGTGCCAGTAGTATCGCCGGGACAGGAATCTACGAGCAGTACTTC
TRBJ2-7,TRBV29-1,NA,TRBD2,CSVVIAGGYEQYF,TGCAGCGTTGTCATAGCGGGGGGTTACGAGCAGTACTTC
TRBJ2-7,TRBV18,NA,NA,CASSKTKMGEQYF,TGTGCCAGCTCCAAGACTAAAATGGGCGAGCAGTACTTC
TRBJ2-6,TRBV6-6,NA,TRBD1,CASVGQLSGANVLTF,TGTGCCAGCGTGGGACAGCTCTCTGGGGCCAACGTCCTGACTTTC
TRBJ1-1,TRBV6-4,many,TRBD1,CASSDSPTGGTEAFF,TGTGCCAGCAGTGACTCGCCGACAGGGGGGACTGAAGCTTTCTTT
TRBJ1-2,TRBV5-1,few,TRBD1,CASSWGQGAGDGYTF,TGCGCCAGCAGCTGGGGACAGGGGGCAGGGGATGGCTACACCTTC
TRBJ1-2,TRBV25-1,NA,NA,CASFAFRGYTF,TGTGCCAGCTTCGCCTTTCGGGGCTACACCTTC
TRBJ1-2,TRBV29-1,NA,NA,CSVLTDSYGYTF,TGCAGCGTATTGACGGACTCATATGGCTACACCTTC
TRBJ1-5,TRBV5-8,NA,NA,CASSLEGGNQPQHF,TGTGCCAGCAGCCTCGAGGGGGGCAATCAGCCCCAGCATTTT
TRBJ2-1,TRBV5-1,few,NA,CASSLGGSHTYNEQFF,TGCGCCAGCAGCTTGGGAGGCAGCCACACCTACAATGAGCAGTTCTTC
TRBJ1-2,TRBV27,few,NA,CASSLGGEGYTF,TGTGCCAGCAGTTTGGGGGGGGAGGGCTACACCTTC
TRBJ1-2,TRBV11-2,NA,NA,CASSLDGFNGYTF,TGTGCCAGCAGCTTAGACGGGTTCAATGGCTACACCTTC
TRBJ1-1,TRBV2,NA,TRBD1,CASIRGDTEAFF,TGTGCCAGCATCAGGGGGGACACTGAAGCTTTCTTT
TRBJ2-7,TRBV30,NA,NA,CAWGLSYEQYF,TGTGCCTGGGGTCTATCCTACGAGCAGTACTTC
TRBJ2-7,TRBV5-5,NA,TRBD1,CASSPWDRAGEQYF,TGTGCCAGCAGCCCGTGGGACAGGGCCGGCGAGCAGTACTTC
TRBJ1-1,TRBV5-1,NA,TRBD1,CASSLAGTGGNTEAFF,TGCGCCAGCAGCTTGGCCGGGACAGGTGGAAACACTGAAGCTTTCTTT
TRBJ1-4,TRBV2,few,NA,CASSETPATNEKLFF,TGTGCCAGCAGTGAAACACCTGCAACTAATGAAAAACTGTTTTTT
TRBJ1-1,TRBV5-6,NA,NA,CASSPVGHMNTEAFF,TGTGCCAGCAGCCCGGTCGGACACATGAACACTGAAGCTTTCTTT
TRBJ2-3,TRBV19,few,TRBD1,CASSADRVRGTDTQYF,TGTGCCAGTAGTGCAGACAGGGTAAGAGGCACAGATACGCAGTATTTT
TRBJ2-7,TRBV7-3,NA,NA,CASSLMAGQSYEQYF,TGTGCCAGCAGCTTAATGGCTGGACAGTCCTACGAGCAGTACTTC
TRBJ2-6,TRBV30,few,TRBD2,CAWSSRGEPGANVLTF,TGTGCCTGGAGTAGTCGGGGGGAACCTGGGGCCAACGTCCTGACTTTC
TRBJ1-1,TRBV18,NA,NA,CASSSNRIQTDTEAFF,TGTGCCAGCTCATCGAACAGGATTCAGACGGACACTGAAGCTTTCTTT
TRBJ2-7,TRBV6-5,few,TRBD1,CASSYSRDRGIYEQYF,TGTGCCAGCAGTTACTCGCGGGACAGGGGGATCTACGAGCAGTACTTC
TRBJ2-2,TRBV6-1,medium-sized,TRBD1,CASSDQGDTGELFF,TGTGCCAGCAGTGATCAGGGGGACACCGGGGAGCTGTTTTTT
TRBJ2-3,TRBV5-1,few,TRBD2,CASSWGRVRVEEVPDTQYF,TGCGCCAGCAGCTGGGGGAGGGTGCGAGTAGAGGAAGTCCCAGATACGCAGTATTTT
TRBJ1-5,TRBV19,few,TRBD1,CASGVSRGLNQPQHF,TGTGCCAGTGGTGTCAGCAGGGGGCTAAATCAGCCCCAGCATTTT
TRBJ1-3,TRBV28,NA,NA,CASLSQGAPRGNTIYF,TGTGCCAGCCTATCACAGGGAGCTCCGAGGGGAAACACCATATATTTT
TRBJ1-2,TRBV30,few,NA,CAWSSGPTYGYTF,TGTGCCTGGAGTAGCGGACCTACCTATGGCTACACCTTC
TRBJ2-1,TRBV18,NA,NA,CASSLQGRGDYNEQFF,TGTGCCAGCTCTCTACAGGGGCGGGGGGACTACAATGAGCAGTTCTTC
TRBJ1-4,TRBV6-1,few,NA,CASSVIGANEKLFF,TGTGCCAGCAGTGTAATAGGGGCGAATGAAAAACTGTTTTTT
TRBJ1-5,TRBV28,NA,NA,CASKPKGVYSNQPQHF,TGTGCCAGCAAACCGAAGGGAGTATATAGCAATCAGCCCCAGCATTTT
TRBJ1-1,TRBV7-3,NA,NA,CASSWTGDTEAFF,TGTGCCAGCAGCTGGACGGGGGACACTGAAGCTTTCTTT
TRBJ2-3,TRBV6-1,NA,NA,CASSESGADTQYF,TGTGCCAGCAGTGAGTCCGGGGCAGATACGCAGTATTTT
TRBJ1-2,TRBV7-2,NA,NA,CASSLAGDKYYGYTF,TGTGCCAGCAGCTTAGCGGGGGACAAATACTATGGCTACACCTTC
TRBJ1-4,TRBV28,NA,NA,CASSPFLGGRTNEKLFF,TGTGCCAGCAGCCCTTTCCTTGGGGGGAGAACTAATGAAAAACTGTTTTTT
TRBJ1-5,TRBV30,few,NA,CAWSATVGNQPQHF,TGTGCCTGGAGTGCTACAGTAGGCAATCAGCCCCAGCATTTT
TRBJ2-1,TRBV18,NA,TRBD2,CASSPPYSGGSNEQFF,TGTGCCAGCTCACCACCCTATAGCGGGGGGAGCAATGAGCAGTTCTTC